This is a list of T cell receptor beta chains from one sample in a study of T cells in Graves' hyperthyroidism and ophthalmopathy. TCRdb re-derived calls from the multiplex PCR reads in MiXCR, one entry per CDR3 protein. The sample contains about 640,000 distinct CDR3 sequences, 20% to 25% of which appear only once. The sample consisted of blood. Receptors originate from a man aged 30 to 45 with Graves' ophthalmopathy. Each CDR3 is given with its conserved first and last residue. Each record gives: D gene, clone size, V gene, J gene, CDR3 protein, CDR3 DNA. The D gene is left open where the match is weak. Expanded clones are given a class, and other clones once, few, many or no size at all.

>NA|few|TRBV28|TRBJ1-2
CASSSETWTSPGYGYTF
TGTGCCAGCAGTTCAGAGACCTGGACCAGCCCGGGGTATGGCTACACCTTC
>TRBD1|many|TRBV7-2|TRBJ2-3
CASSSRGPGTDTQYF
TGTGCCAGCAGCTCCAGGGGGCCTGGCACAGATACGCAGTATTTT
>NA|many|TRBV2|TRBJ2-5
CASSRGYAQGETQYF
TGTGCCAGCAGCCGGGGATATGCCCAAGGGGAGACCCAGTACTTC
>NA|few|TRBV12-3/TRBV12-4|TRBJ1-3
CASRQSSGNTIYF
TGTGCCAGTAGACAGAGTTCTGGAAACACCATATATTTT
>TRBD2|NA|TRBV7-9|TRBJ2-7
CASSRYSGASYEQYF
TGTGCCAGCAGCCGGTATAGCGGGGCCTCCTACGAGCAGTACTTC
>NA|NA|TRBV7-8|TRBJ2-1
CASSLSTFYNEQFF
TGTGCCAGCAGCCTGAGTACCTTCTACAATGAGCAGTTCTTC
>NA|few|TRBV18|TRBJ2-5
CASSPPEEAETQYF
TGTGCCAGCTCACCACCGGAGGAAGCAGAGACCCAGTACTTC
>NA|few|TRBV6-1|TRBJ2-2
CASRSGLLNTGELFF
TGTGCCAGCAGGTCGGGACTCCTGAACACCGGGGAGCTGTTTTTT
>TRBD1|NA|TRBV7-9|TRBJ1-6
CASSLGLTGGLDSPLHF
TGTGCCAGCAGCTTAGGCCTGACAGGGGGCTTGGATTCACCCCTCCACTTT
>TRBD2|NA|TRBV7-8|TRBJ2-2
CASSLGAGDYSGELFF
TGTGCCAGCAGCTTAGGGGCGGGAGACTATAGCGGGGAGCTGTTTTTT
>NA|NA|TRBV20-1|TRBJ1-6
CSAREGSPLHF
TGCAGTGCTAGAGAGGGGTCACCCCTCCACTTT
>NA|NA|TRBV20-1|TRBJ2-3
CSASPSSRGDTQYF
TGCAGTGCTAGTCCGTCCTCCAGGGGAGATACGCAGTATTTT
>TRBD1|NA|TRBV12-3/TRBV12-4|TRBJ2-4
CASSPRGQNLAKNIQYF
TGTGCCAGCAGCCCAAGGGGACAGAACCTAGCCAAAAACATTCAGTACTTC
>NA|NA|TRBV2|TRBJ1-1
CASRKQGLGTEAFF
TGTGCCAGCAGGAAACAGGGATTGGGTACTGAAGCTTTCTTT
>TRBD1|NA|TRBV5-1|TRBJ1-3
CASSFGQESSGNTIYF
TGCGCCAGCAGCTTCGGACAGGAAAGCTCTGGAAACACCATATATTTT
>NA|NA|TRBV18|TRBJ1-3
CASSLQGSIGAGNTIYF
TGTGCCAGCTCTCTACAGGGTTCCATAGGGGCTGGAAACACCATATATTTT
>TRBD2|NA|TRBV7-4|TRBJ2-1
CASSLCGGEQFF
TGTGCCAGCAGCTTATGCGGGGGTGAGCAGTTCTTC
>NA|NA|TRBV28|TRBJ1-2
CASSLGRGINGYTF
TGTGCCAGCAGTTTGGGTAGGGGGATAAATGGCTACACCTTC
>NA|NA|TRBV2|TRBJ2-7
CASSERPPQKQYF
TGTGCCAGCAGTGAACGACCCCCCCAAAAGCAGTACTTC
>NA|NA|TRBV6-2/TRBV6-3|TRBJ1-1
CASSYGGAANTEAFF
TGTGCCAGCAGTTACGGGGGGGCGGCGAACACTGAAGCTTTCTTT
>NA|NA|TRBV28|TRBJ1-4
CASTLGNEKLFF
TGTGCCAGCACCCTCGGGAACGAAAAACTGTTTTTT
>TRBD2|NA|TRBV5-1|TRBJ2-1
CASSSASGSSNEQFF
TGCGCCAGCAGCTCCGCTAGCGGGAGTAGTAATGAGCAGTTCTTC
>NA|NA|TRBV9|TRBJ2-3
CATAAGRGADTQYF
TGTGCCACGGCCGCCGGCCGAGGCGCAGATACGCAGTATTTT
>NA|NA|TRBV9|TRBJ1-6
CASSVEGVPYNSPLHF
TGTGCCAGCAGCGTAGAGGGGGTACCCTATAATTCACCCCTCCACTTT
>NA|few|TRBV4-1|TRBJ2-7
CASSQAPGPYYEQYF
TGCGCCAGCAGCCAGGCTCCGGGACCCTATTACGAGCAGTACTTC
>NA|few|TRBV5-1|TRBJ2-7
CASSFLAEYEQYF
TGCGCCAGCAGCTTTTTGGCAGAGTACGAGCAGTACTTC
>TRBD1|many|TRBV28|TRBJ2-3
CASSQTGGGDTQYF
TGTGCCAGCAGTCAAACAGGGGGCGGAGATACGCAGTATTTT